At least ten counts were recorded for the clone carrying this TCR beta chain. Amplified TCR beta CDR3 regions were obtained using RNA transcripts as template. The library came from an HTBI-primed first-round RT-PCR and a second-round multiplex PCR. TCRdb used MiXCR to reprocess the multiplex PCR reads, holding one entry per CDR3 protein. The sample includes about 370,000 distinct CDR3 sequences, around 19% of them seen just once. These data come from a study of Graves' ophthalmopathy and Graves' hyperthyroidism. Sequencing was done on a sample of peripheral blood. The source is a woman between 18 and 29 years old with Graves' ophthalmopathy.

CDR3 sequence (DNA): TGTGCCAGCAGCATTAAAGCTAACTATGGCTACACCTTC. Its protein product is CASSIKANYGYTF. V gene TRBV6-1 combines with J gene TRBJ1-2; the D is unclear. CDR1 MNHNS and CDR2 SASEGT come from the germline V gene. The CDR3 covers 13 residues. V lost 6 bases to trimming and J lost 0 bases, with 8 bases between them.